This is a list of T cell receptor beta chains from one sample in a study of blood T cell repertoires in COVID-19. Produced via immunoSEQ multiplex PCR; TCRdb's table is partial and in-frame only. The sample carries 250,000 to 350,000 clones, about 93% recorded once. Material: PBMCs or T cells enriched from blood (not recorded which). Receptor source: a woman aged 25-40 years who had recovered from COVID-19. CDR3s include the opening cysteine and the closing phenylalanine or tryptophan. D genes are given only for firm matches. Size is omitted from some rows. Given values are once, few, many or a class for expanded clones.

TRBV25-1,TRBJ2-7,TRBD2,-,CASSEELAGSYEQYF,TGTGCCAGCAGTGAAGAACTAGCGGGATCCTACGAGCAGTACTTC
TRBV5-6,TRBJ1-4,-,-,CASTPSSGIGEKLFF,TGTGCCAGCACCCCCTCATCGGGGATCGGGGAAAAACTGTTTTTT
TRBV4-2,TRBJ2-1,TRBD2,-,CASSLRGGSSYNEQFF,TGTGCCAGCAGCTTAAGAGGCGGGAGCTCCTACAATGAGCAGTTCTTC
TRBV3-1/TRBV3-2,TRBJ2-1,TRBD1,once,CASSQWGQGLNEQFF,TGTGCCAGCAGCCAATGGGGACAGGGTCTCAATGAGCAGTTCTTC
TRBV19,TRBJ2-1,TRBD2,-,CASRPIAGEGNEQFF,TGTGCCAGTAGACCTATAGCGGGAGAGGGGAATGAGCAGTTCTTC
TRBV4-3,TRBJ1-5,TRBD1,once,CASSQGGQSNQPQHF,TGCGCCAGCAGCCAAGGGGGACAGAGCAATCAGCCCCAGCATTTT
TRBV27,TRBJ1-1,TRBD1,-,CASSRTGGYSEAFF,TGTGCCAGCAGTCGGACAGGGGGTTATTCTGAAGCTTTCTTT
TRBV7-9,TRBJ1-3,-,-,CASSLPQVRGNTIYF,TGTGCCAGCAGCTTACCGCAAGTGCGGGGAAACACCATATATTTT
TRBV5-4,TRBJ1-2,TRBD1,few,CASRWDRANYGYTF,TGTGCCAGCAGGTGGGACAGGGCGAACTATGGCTACACCTTC
TRBV6-4,TRBJ2-1,-,-,CASSDSSGSYNEQFF,TGTGCCAGCAGTGACTCTAGCGGCTCCTACAATGAGCAGTTCTTC
TRBV28,TRBJ1-5,-,once,CASSPDRLNSNQPQHF,TGTGCCAGCAGCCCTGACAGGCTAAATAGCAATCAGCCCCAGCATTTT
TRBV28,TRBJ1-6,-,-,CASILGGAGNSPLHF,TGTGCCAGCATTCTAGGGGGGGCTGGGAATTCACCCCTCCACTTT
TRBV4-3,TRBJ1-2,-,-,CASSQNGQYGYTF,TGCGCCAGCAGCCAAAACGGACAGTATGGCTACACCTTC
TRBV9,TRBJ1-6,-,-,CASSPPWGDNSPLHF,TGTGCCAGCAGCCCCCCCTGGGGCGACAATTCACCCCTCCACTTT
TRBV7-2,TRBJ2-7,-,-,CASSLSSEQYF,TGTGCCAGCAGCTTATCTAGCGAGCAGTACTTC
TRBV10-3,TRBJ2-1,TRBD2,-,CAISKGLAGPNEQFF,TGTGCCATCAGTAAGGGACTAGCGGGACCGAATGAGCAGTTCTTC
TRBV13,TRBJ2-3,TRBD2,-,CASSSKSGKYADTQYF,TGTGCCAGCAGCTCAAAAAGCGGGAAGTATGCAGATACGCAGTATTTT